The T cell receptor beta chain described here comes from a study of Ad26.COV2.S vaccination and SARS-CoV-2 variants. Whole-study findings and limits: Participants in the vaccine arm had higher spike-specific TCR breadth; placebo recipients had lower.

A word on this clone: Its antigen is not known.

The treatment is: about 20 received Ad26.COV2.S at low or high dose, single or two shots; 5 received placebo; per-sample allocation not given. The samples were gathered on day 63 after the first injection of vaccine or placebo. Produced via immunoSEQ multiplex PCR; TCRdb's table is partial and in-frame only. Of some 320,000 clones in the sample, 85% were seen once. Germline V gene data show CDR1 as KGHDR and CDR2 as SFDVKD. Trimming shortened V by 12 bases and J by 5 bases, and 16 bases separated the two germline ends. The length of the CDR3 is 13 residues. This clonotype was sampled from a person between 18 and 60 years old who received the Ad26.COV2.S COVID-19 vaccine or a placebo. The chain couples TRBV24-1 to TRBJ2-1; a weak D match, TRBD1 (6 bases). The sample in question was peripheral blood, obtained in a trial of Ad26.COV2.S vaccine versus placebo. CDR3: CASGTSYDNEQFF. The CDR3 bases are TGTGCCTCCGGGACATCTTATGACAATGAGCAGTTCTTC.